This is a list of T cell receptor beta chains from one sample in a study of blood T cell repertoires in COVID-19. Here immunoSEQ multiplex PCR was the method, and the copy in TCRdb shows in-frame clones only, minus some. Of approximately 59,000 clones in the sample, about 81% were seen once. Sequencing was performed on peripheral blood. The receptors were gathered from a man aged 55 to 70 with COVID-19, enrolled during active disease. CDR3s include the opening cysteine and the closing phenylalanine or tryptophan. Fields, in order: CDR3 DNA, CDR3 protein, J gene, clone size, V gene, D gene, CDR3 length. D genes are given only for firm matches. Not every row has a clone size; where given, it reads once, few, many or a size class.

DNA: TGTGCCAGCAGTCCCGGGACAGGGAAAAACATTCAGTACTTC
CDR3: CASSPGTGKNIQYF
J: TRBJ2-4
size: .
V: TRBV27
D: TRBD1
length: 14

DNA: TGTGCCAGCAGTTTAACAGGGGTGAACTATGGCTACACCTTC
CDR3: CASSLTGVNYGYTF
J: TRBJ1-2
size: .
V: TRBV6-5
D: TRBD1
length: 14

DNA: TGCGCCAGCAGCTCTCTGACTAGCGGAGGGGGGGAGCTGTTTTTT
CDR3: CASSSLTSGGGELFF
J: TRBJ2-2
size: .
V: TRBV5-1
D: TRBD2
length: 15

DNA: TGTGCCAGCAGCCTTAGAGCGGGGGGGCTTTCCTTTGAGCAGTTCTTC
CDR3: CASSLRAGGLSFEQFF
J: TRBJ2-1
size: .
V: TRBV14
D: TRBD2
length: 16

DNA: TGTGCCAGCAGCTTAGTAGGCAGGGCCGGGGGGGAGCAGTACTTC
CDR3: CASSLVGRAGGEQYF
J: TRBJ2-7
size: .
V: TRBV11-3
D: TRBD2
length: 15

DNA: TGTGCCACCAGCAGCGACAAGACAGGGGGCGCGAGGGAAAAACTGTTTTTT
CDR3: CATSSDKTGGAREKLFF
J: TRBJ1-4
size: .
V: TRBV15
D: TRBD1
length: 17

DNA: TGTGCCAGTAGTATAGTATCGGCTAATGAAAAACTGTTTTTT
CDR3: CASSIVSANEKLFF
J: TRBJ1-4
size: few
V: TRBV19
D: .
length: 14

DNA: TGCGCCAGCAGCCAGCCCCCGGGACAGCAAAAACTGTTTTTT
CDR3: CASSQPPGQQKLFF
J: TRBJ1-4
size: once
V: TRBV4-1
D: TRBD1
length: 14

DNA: TGTGCCAGCAGCCAAGATATCGGTAGCAATGAGCAGTTCTTC
CDR3: CASSQDIGSNEQFF
J: TRBJ2-1
size: few
V: TRBV3-1/TRBV3-2
D: .
length: 14

DNA: TGTGCCAGTACCGGACTAGCGGGTTTGAGCTCCTACAATGAGCAGTTCTTC
CDR3: CASTGLAGLSSYNEQFF
J: TRBJ2-1
size: .
V: TRBV19
D: TRBD2
length: 17